A single sample gave rise to the 27 T cell receptor beta chains below, sequenced in a study of cytomegalovirus exposure and HLA in healthy donors. The PCR contained 60 Vbeta and 13 Jbeta primers. TCRdb's copy holds only in-frame clones and misses some; the assay was immunoSEQ multiplex PCR. The record lists over 65,000 clones, of which the ten most abundant hold 4.6%. Sequenced input: PBMCs. All receptors come from a young man in good health and CMV-seronegative.

The chain is built from TRBV5-1 and TRBJ1-3; perhaps TRBD1 as D (6 bases). The V and J ends lost 0 bases and 2 bases respectively, with 6 bases between them. This CDR3 has 14 residues. The germline V gene encodes CDR1 SGHRS and CDR2 YFSETQ. DNA of the CDR3: TGCGCCAGCAGCTTGGCAGGGGCTGGAAACACCATATATTTT. It is translated as CASSLAGAGNTIYF.

CDR3 in amino acids: CASSLGGFRTDTQYF. The CDR3 coding sequence is TGTGCCAGCAGCTTAGGAGGGTTCAGGACAGATACGCAGTATTTT. This rearrangement joins TRBV11-3 to TRBJ2-3, with a tentative D call TRBD2 (5 bases). This CDR3 region has 15 residues. Germline loops: CDR1 SGHNT, CDR2 YENEEA. The germline V and J ends were trimmed by 1 base and 3 bases, with 11 bases remaining between them.

The chain carries TRBV7-9 and TRBJ2-7, with TRBD1 as a possible D gene (6 bases). The CDR3 is made up of 15 amino acids. Germline V lookup: CDR1 SEHNR, CDR2 FQNEAQ (reference sequence). V lost 5 bases, J lost 2 bases, and 16 bases lay in between. Written as DNA, the CDR3 is TGTGCCAGCAGCCAAACCGATAGGGGGACCTACGAGCAGTACTTC. This encodes CASSQTDRGTYEQYF.

The V and J genes are TRBV27 and TRBJ1-5; 7 bases are shared with TRBD1. The CDR3 runs to 15 residues. Germline CDR1 reads MNHEY; CDR2 reads SMNVEV (reference sequence). V trimming: 0 bases; J trimming: 9 bases; junction bases outside the gene matches: 8. DNA for the CDR3: TGTGCCAGCAGTTTATCGCCAGGGGGAAGCGCGCCCCAGCATTTT. As protein: CASSLSPGGSAPQHF.

As to this clone: The junction departs from germline at one end; a sequencing error may be responsible. The DNA for the CDR3 is TGTGCCAGCAGGCGGGGGGGCCTGAGGACAGGGCGATCCTACGGGCAGTACTTC. It translates to CASRRGGLRTGRSYGQYF. The V gene is TRBV2, the J gene TRBJ2-7, with a tentative D call TRBD2 (9 bases). Germline assignment: CDR1 SNHLY and CDR2 FYNNEI. The CDR3 contains 18 residues.

J is TRBJ2-4 and V is TRBV19; weak D call: TRBD2 (6 bases). In germline, CDR1 is LNHDA, CDR2 SQIVND (reference sequence). V was cut by 4 bases and J by 7 bases, with 8 bases left in between. CDR3 length: 12 amino acids. Written as DNA, the CDR3 is TGTGCCAGTAGTAGGGACTGGAACATTCAGTACTTC. Its translation is CASSRDWNIQYF. The variable domain in full, completed from reference TRBV19 and TRBJ2-4, reads DGGITQSPKYLFRKEGQNVTLSCEQNLNHDAMYWYRQDPGQGLRLIYYSQIVNDFQKGDIAEGYSVSREKKESFPLTVTSAQKNPTAFYLCASSRDWNIQYFGAGTRLSVL.

This rearrangement joins TRBV13 to TRBJ2-3; unclear D gene. The CDR3 is 12 residues long. Germline CDR1 and CDR2: PRHDT and FYEKMQ (reference sequence). Trimming left V 5 bases short and J 2 bases short, with 5 bases between. CDR3 region: CASSTYTDTQYF. As DNA, the CDR3 is TGTGCCAGCAGCACCTACACAGATACGCAGTATTTT.

J is TRBJ1-2 and V is TRBV7-3; no firm D call. The V and J ends lost 0 bases and 5 bases respectively, with 16 bases between them. The CDR3 covers 16 residues. Germline V gene lookup returns CDR1 SGHTA and CDR2 FQGTGA. The CDR3 DNA reads as TGTGCCAGCAGCTTAACGTATGAGGGTCTGGGGTATGGCTACACCTTC. This codes for CASSLTYEGLGYGYTF.

This chain connects TRBV11-2 to TRBJ2-7; D unclear. The CDR3 loop spans 11 amino acids. Germline lookup yields CDR1 SGHAT and CDR2 FQNNGV. V was pared by 1 base and J by 7 bases, with 5 bases between. The CDR3 coding sequence is TGTGCCAGCAGCTTAGCGGGTGAGCAGTACTTC. As protein: CASSLAGEQYF.

The gene calls are TRBV18 and TRBJ2-1; 11 positions agree with TRBD2. Looked up from germline, CDR1 is KGHSH and CDR2 is LQKENI. The CDR3 runs 17 residues. Trimming cost V 1 base and J 5 bases; bases outside gene matches: 7. In DNA, the CDR3 is TGTGCCAGCTCACCACTTTCTAGCGGGAGGATTGACAATGAGCAGTTCTTC. Encoded protein: CASSPLSSGRIDNEQFF.

The chain has TRBV7-3 and TRBJ2-5, with 7 bases matching TRBD2. V lost 3 bases, J lost 1 base, and 5 bases stayed unmatched. This CDR3 has 15 amino acids. Germline V gene data show CDR1 as SGHTA and CDR2 as FQGTGA. The CDR3 sequence: CASSFITGGQETQYF. CDR3 coding DNA: TGTGCCAGCAGCTTCATTACGGGGGGCCAAGAGACCCAGTACTTC.

CDR3 amino acids: CSVDGVGQGRSGGTLNEQFF. CDR3 in DNA: TGCAGCGTTGATGGGGTTGGGCAGGGAAGAAGCGGGGGGACCCTCAATGAGCAGTTCTTC. The gene calls are TRBV29-1 and TRBJ2-1; 9 bases align to TRBD2. The CDR3 runs to 20 residues. The ends lost 3 bases at V and 6 bases at J; junction bases unmatched: 24. Germline V gene sequence: CDR1 SQVTM, CDR2 ANQGSEA.

V and J are TRBV7-8 and TRBJ2-7; D is undetermined. Trimming left V 1 base short and J 7 bases short, with 17 bases between. The length of the CDR3 is 15 residues. Germline CDR1 is SGHVS and CDR2 is FQNEAQ. The CDR3, as DNA: TGTGCCAGCAGCTTAGGGAACCGGGTGGCCGGGGAGCAGTACTTC. Translated, it gives CASSLGNRVAGEQYF.

The rearrangement uses TRBV23-1 and TRBJ2-3, with 7 bases that match TRBD1. Being an ORF, TRBV23-1 has a function that is uncertain. The CDR3 has 15 residues. Germline trimming cut 6 bases from V and 3 bases from J; bases unmatched to any gene: 9. The CDR3 DNA sequence: TGCGCCAGCAGCCGACAGGGTCGCGAGACAGATACGCAGTATTTT. Translating it yields CASSRQGRETDTQYF.

The rearrangement uses TRBV4-3 and TRBJ1-5; TRBD1 matches 7 bases. The CDR3 is made up of 14 amino acids. V gave up 4 bases and J gave up 5 bases; unmatched junction bases: 5. CDR1 LGHNA and CDR2 YSLEER come from the germline V gene. The CDR3 protein is CASSLRQGDQPQHF. Here the CDR3 DNA reads TGCGCCAGCAGCCTCCGACAGGGAGATCAGCCCCAGCATTTT.

The J gene is TRBJ1-4, the V gene TRBV7-9; D possibly corresponds to TRBD1 (6 bases). The germline gives CDR1 SEHNR, CDR2 FQNEAQ (reference sequence). CDR3 size: 16 residues. The germline V and J ends were trimmed by 1 base and 2 bases, with 11 bases remaining between them. The CDR3 bases are TGTGCCAGCAGCTTAGGAAGGACAGAGACTAATGAAAAACTGTTTTTT. This codes for CASSLGRTETNEKLFF.

The chain carries TRBV9 and TRBJ1-6, with D unclear. V lost 0 bases and J lost 0, with 10 bases in between. The CDR3 runs 17 residues. Germline CDR1 SGDLS, CDR2 YYNGEE. This CDR3 reads CASSVEAASSYNSPLHF. The CDR3 DNA reads as TGTGCCAGCAGCGTAGAGGCAGCGAGCTCCTATAATTCACCCCTCCACTTT. The variable domain in full, with the rest retrieved from reference TRBV9 and TRBJ1-6, is DSGVTQTPKHLITATGQRVTLRCSPRSGDLSVYWYQQSLDQGLQFLIQYYNGEERAKGNILERFSAQQFPDLHSELNLSSLELGDSALYFCASSVEAASSYNSPLHFGNGTRLTVT.

The chain recombines TRBV30 with TRBJ2-1; 7 bases line up with TRBD2. The CDR3 runs to 16 residues. From germline, CDR1 is GTSNPN and CDR2 SVGIG (reference sequence). V was clipped by 6 bases and J by 5 bases; unmatched bases: 16. CDR3 amino acids: CACLTRTSGSDNEQFF. For the CDR3, the DNA is TGTGCCTGCCTTACCCGGACTAGTGGTTCCGACAATGAGCAGTTCTTC.

The chain couples TRBV4-1 to TRBJ1-2; D unclear. The germline V gene encodes CDR1 MGHRA and CDR2 YSYEKL. With 0 bases removed from V and 1 base from J, the gap between germline ends came to 9 bases. The CDR3 loop spans 15 amino acids. CDR3 in DNA: TGCGCCAGCAGCCAAGAGAGGCGGGTTAACTATGGCTACACCTTC. It is translated as CASSQERRVNYGYTF.

This chain's CDR3 is CASSEGRGQQPQHF. The CDR3 coding sequence is TGTGCCAGCAGTGAAGGTAGGGGGCAGCAGCCCCAGCATTTT. The V call is TRBV2, the J call TRBJ1-5; 7 positions match TRBD1. The V gene's germline CDR1 is SNHLY and CDR2 FYNNEI. J gave up 7 bases and V 1 base, and 4 bases lay outside the gene matches. CDR3 length: 14 amino acids.

The gene calls are TRBV25-1 and TRBJ1-2; D perhaps matches TRBD1 (6 bases). The V gene lost 2 bases and the J gene lost 5 bases, with 18 bases spanning the gap. The germline V gene has CDR1 MGHDK and CDR2 SYGVNS. The CDR3 spans 16 residues. The DNA of the CDR3 is TGTGCCAGCAGTGAAGCTGGTGGGGGCGGTGTTTATGGCTACACCTTC. This encodes CASSEAGGGGVYGYTF.

V and J are TRBV11-2 and TRBJ1-1; D gene ambiguous. V was trimmed by 1 base and J by 8 bases, leaving 8 bases between them. The CDR3 is 12 amino acids. From germline, CDR1 is SGHAT and CDR2 FQNNGV. In DNA, the CDR3 is TGTGCCAGCAGCTTAGTGGGCGGGGAAGCTTTCTTT. It is translated as CASSLVGGEAFF.

The rearrangement links TRBV18 to TRBJ2-5; no clear D. The germline gives CDR1 KGHSH, CDR2 LQKENI. V was pared by 2 bases and J by 2 bases, with 9 bases between. The CDR3 sequence is 14 residues long. The CDR3 loop reads CASSPVPPQETQYF. CDR3 nucleotides: TGTGCCAGCTCACCAGTCCCCCCACAAGAGACCCAGTACTTC.

By frequency, this clone is medium-sized. The rearrangement links TRBV12-2 to TRBJ2-1; the table calls TRBD2, which could not be checked here. TRBV12-2 is designated a pseudogene. CDR3 size: 20 residues. CDR3 region: CASRLVLAGGPASSYNEQFF. DNA for the CDR3: TGTGCAAGTCGCTTAGTTCTAGCGGGAGGCCCCGCCTCCTCCTACAATGAGCAGTTCTTC.

The genes are TRBV30 and TRBJ2-7, with no clear D. Per germline, CDR1 GTSNPN and CDR2 SVGIG (reference sequence). The V gene lost 0 bases and the J gene lost 5 bases, with 8 bases spanning the gap. This CDR3 spans 12 amino acids. CDR3 DNA: TGTGCCTGGAGTGTCTGGAGCCACGAGCAGTACTTC. Residues: CAWSVWSHEQYF.

The J gene is TRBJ2-3, the V gene TRBV9; D perhaps matches TRBD2 (6 bases). Germline V CDR1 and CDR2: SGDLS, YYNGEE. The CDR3 contains 14 residues. With 4 bases removed from V and 0 bases from J, the gap between germline ends came to 9 bases. The CDR3 spells CASSWRVSTDTQYF. In DNA form, the CDR3 reads TGTGCCAGCAGCTGGAGGGTAAGCACAGATACGCAGTATTTT.

The rearrangement joins TRBV13 to TRBJ2-5; TRBD2 matches at 10 bases. V lost 0 bases, J lost 5 bases, and 3 bases stayed unmatched. Germline CDR1 is PRHDT and CDR2 is FYEKMQ (reference sequence). The CDR3 is 15 amino acids. This CDR3 reads CASSLGAGGAETQYF. CDR3 nucleotide sequence: TGTGCCAGCAGCTTAGGAGCGGGGGGGGCGGAGACCCAGTACTTC.